Listed below are T cell receptor beta chains from one sample, sequenced in a study of regulatory T cells in long-lasting Graves disease. TCRdb re-called the multiplex PCR reads through MiXCR, storing one row per CDR3 protein. The repertoire holds 400,000 to 500,000 distinct CDR3 sequences, less than 15% seen once, with about a sixth in the top ten. These data were also reused for a study on T cells in Graves' hyperthyroidism and ophthalmopathy.

Sample: peripheral blood mononuclear cells (PBMCs), taken at new diagnosis, from a patient treated with antithyroid drugs. The receptors come from a woman aged 45-65 years with Graves disease. Each CDR3 is given with its conserved first and last residue. D genes are given only for firm matches. Some rows have no size entry. The others give once, few or many, or a class for an expanded clone.

v_gene,d_gene,abundance,j_gene,len,CDR3aa,CDR3nt
TRBV6-5,TRBD2,.,TRBJ2-1,19,CASSSGTGRTSGMYNEQFF,TGTGCCAGCAGTTCCGGGACAGGGAGGACTAGCGGGATGTACAATGAGCAGTTCTTC
TRBV12-3/TRBV12-4,.,many,TRBJ1-2,13,CASSWAGGYGYTF,TGTGCCAGCAGTTGGGCGGGTGGCTATGGCTACACCTTC
TRBV2,TRBD2,many,TRBJ2-7,15,CASNFSPSGRNEQYF,TGTGCCAGCAATTTTTCCCCTAGCGGGAGAAACGAGCAGTACTTC
TRBV20-1,.,many,TRBJ1-1,15,CSARERAGMNTEAFF,TGCAGTGCTAGAGAAAGAGCAGGTATGAACACTGAAGCTTTCTTT
TRBV5-4,.,few,TRBJ1-2,15,CASSFPVAVTGGVTF,TGTGCCAGCAGCTTCCCCGTAGCGGTTACCGGTGGGGTCACCTTC
TRBV9,TRBD2,once,TRBJ2-1,19,CASSVVASGRVGWYNEQFF,TGTGCCAGCAGCGTAGTGGCTAGCGGGAGGGTAGGGTGGTACAATGAGCAGTTCTTC
TRBV28,.,many,TRBJ2-5,14,CASSPPIAVLSQYF,TGTGCCAGCAGCCCACCCATAGCGGTACTCTCCCAGTACTTC
TRBV30,TRBD2,.,TRBJ2-1,15,CAWSEAQREFYEQFF,TGTGCCTGGAGTGAAGCCCAGCGGGAGTTTTATGAGCAGTTCTTC
TRBV4-1,.,.,TRBJ2-1,16,CASSQVTRKTYNEQFF,TGCGCCAGCAGCCAAGTAACTAGAAAGACCTACAATGAGCAGTTCTTC
TRBV7-8,.,few,TRBJ2-7,15,CASSLFESSAYEQYF,TGTGCCAGCAGCTTATTTGAAAGTTCGGCCTACGAGCAGTACTTC
TRBV12-3/TRBV12-4,TRBD1,many,TRBJ2-1,16,CASRTTGQGDHNEQFF,TGTGCCAGCAGGACTACGGGACAGGGAGACCACAATGAGCAGTTCTTC
TRBV11-2,.,many,TRBJ2-7,14,CASSDRDFPYEQYF,TGTGCCAGCAGCGACCGGGACTTCCCCTACGAGCAGTACTTC
TRBV10-3,TRBD2,.,TRBJ2-1,17,CAISETGTSGKGGEQFF,TGTGCCATCAGTGAGACCGGGACTAGCGGAAAGGGGGGGGAGCAGTTCTTC
TRBV4-1,.,.,TRBJ2-3,13,CASSLRLGDTQYF,TGCGCCAGCAGCTTGCGACTGGGCGATACGCAGTATTTT
TRBV6-1,.,many,TRBJ2-5,14,CASSDGRGKETQYF,TGTGCCAGCAGTGACGGCAGGGGCAAAGAGACCCAGTACTTC
TRBV12-3/TRBV12-4,TRBD2,many,TRBJ2-1,17,CASSFARTSGMIDEQFF,TGTGCCAGCAGTTTTGCCCGGACTAGCGGGATGATCGATGAGCAGTTCTTC
TRBV29-1,.,few,TRBJ1-2,11,CSSWGGSGYTF,TGCAGCTCATGGGGGGGGAGTGGCTACACCTTC
TRBV20-1,TRBD2,many,TRBJ2-3,19,CSAREPKTSGRAVADTQYF,TGCAGTGCTAGAGAACCCAAGACTAGCGGGAGGGCCGTCGCAGATACGCAGTATTTT
TRBV7-2,TRBD1,.,TRBJ1-2,15,CASSSVYGQGGGYTF,TGTGCCAGCAGCTCAGTCTACGGGCAGGGGGGCGGCTACACCTTC
TRBV5-1,.,many,TRBJ2-3,16,CASSLDLVASTDTQYF,TGCGCCAGCAGCTTGGATTTAGTCGCAAGCACAGATACGCAGTATTTT
TRBV20-1,TRBD2,few,TRBJ2-3,17,CSARDYLTSGGTDTQYF,TGCAGTGCTAGAGATTACCTGACTAGCGGGGGCACAGATACGCAGTATTTT
TRBV2,.,many,TRBJ2-1,14,CASSERSTRNEQFF,TGTGCCAGCAGTGAACGGTCTACAAGGAATGAGCAGTTCTTC
TRBV12-5,TRBD2,.,TRBJ2-1,13,CASTSGRANEQFF,TGTGCTAGTACTAGCGGGAGGGCTAATGAGCAGTTCTTC
TRBV2,.,many,TRBJ1-1,14,CASSGAGLKSEAFF,TGTGCCAGCAGCGGGGCAGGTTTGAAGTCTGAAGCTTTCTTT
TRBV12-3/TRBV12-4,TRBD1,many,TRBJ2-7,14,CASSLDRLYAEQYF,TGTGCCAGCAGCCTGGACAGGTTGTACGCCGAGCAGTACTTC
TRBV12-3/TRBV12-4,.,many,TRBJ1-2,11,CASSPDRGYTF,TGTGCCAGCAGTCCGGACAGAGGCTACACCTTC
TRBV3-1,.,.,TRBJ2-1,12,CASSQDLLEQFF,TGTGCCAGCAGCCAAGATCTACTAGAGCAGTTCTTC
TRBV27,.,many,TRBJ1-1,16,CASSSPEGGVGTEAFF,TGTGCCAGCAGTTCTCCGGAGGGGGGCGTTGGGACTGAAGCTTTCTTT
TRBV2,TRBD1,many,TRBJ1-5,12,CASGTGYQPQHF,TGTGCCAGCGGGACAGGGTATCAGCCCCAGCATTTT
TRBV27,.,few,TRBJ2-2,15,CASAAGAPNTGELFF,TGTGCCAGCGCCGCCGGGGCGCCGAACACCGGGGAGCTGTTTTTT
TRBV6-1,.,few,TRBJ1-5,12,CASSGWGQPQHF,TGTGCCAGCAGTGGTTGGGGTCAGCCCCAGCATTTT
TRBV3-1,.,few,TRBJ2-7,14,CASSFEGSGREQYF,TGTGCCAGCAGCTTCGAAGGAAGTGGGAGGGAGCAGTACTTC
TRBV10-3,.,many,TRBJ2-7,16,CAISELGWNSSYEQYF,TGTGCCATCAGTGAGCTAGGGTGGAACTCTTCCTACGAGCAGTACTTC
TRBV7-2,.,many,TRBJ1-2,16,CASSLGGIQANYGYTF,TGTGCCAGCAGCTTAGGAGGGATCCAGGCTAACTATGGCTACACCTTC
TRBV2,TRBD1,many,TRBJ1-5,16,CASSDQGAGLTQPQHF,TGTGCCAGCAGTGATCAGGGGGCGGGATTGACTCAGCCCCAGCATTTT
TRBV28,.,many,TRBJ1-5,16,CASSLPADSLNQPQHF,TGTGCCAGCAGTCTTCCCGCGGACAGCTTAAATCAGCCCCAGCATTTT
TRBV5-1,.,many,TRBJ1-1,14,CASSPDSTNTEAFF,TGCGCCAGCAGCCCGGATTCGACAAACACTGAAGCTTTCTTT
TRBV6-5,TRBD2,many,TRBJ2-1,19,CASSYGSTKRAGGQDEQFF,TGTGCCAGCAGTTACGGCTCGACTAAGCGAGCGGGAGGGCAGGATGAGCAGTTCTTC
TRBV7-9,.,many,TRBJ2-1,15,CASSLGVYDYNEQFF,TGTGCCAGCAGCTTAGGGGTTTACGATTACAATGAGCAGTTCTTC